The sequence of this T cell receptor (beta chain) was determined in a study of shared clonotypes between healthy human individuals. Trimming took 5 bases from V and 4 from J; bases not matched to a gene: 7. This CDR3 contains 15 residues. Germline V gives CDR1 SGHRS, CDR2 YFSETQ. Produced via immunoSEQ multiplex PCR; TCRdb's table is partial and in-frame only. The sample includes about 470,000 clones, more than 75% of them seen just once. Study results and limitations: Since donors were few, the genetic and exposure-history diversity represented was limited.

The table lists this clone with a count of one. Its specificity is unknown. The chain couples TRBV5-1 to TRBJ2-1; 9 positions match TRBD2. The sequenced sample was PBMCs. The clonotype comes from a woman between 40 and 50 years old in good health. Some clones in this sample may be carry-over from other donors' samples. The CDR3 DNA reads TGCGCCAGCAGTTGGAGCGGGAGGAGGTACAATGAGCAGTTCTTC. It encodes CASSWSGRRYNEQFF.